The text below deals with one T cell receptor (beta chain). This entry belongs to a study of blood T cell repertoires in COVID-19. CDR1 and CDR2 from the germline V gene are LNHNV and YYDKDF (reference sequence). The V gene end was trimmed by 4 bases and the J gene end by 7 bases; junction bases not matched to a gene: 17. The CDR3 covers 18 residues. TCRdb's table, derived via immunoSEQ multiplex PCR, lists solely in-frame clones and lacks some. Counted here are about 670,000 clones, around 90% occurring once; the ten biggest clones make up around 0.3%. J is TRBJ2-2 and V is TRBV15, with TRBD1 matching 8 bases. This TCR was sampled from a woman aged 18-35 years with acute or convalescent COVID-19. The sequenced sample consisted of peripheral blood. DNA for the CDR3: TGTGCCACCAGCACGGAGGGTTGGGGACAGGACATCGACGGGGAGCTGTTTTTT. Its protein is CATSTEGWGQDIDGELFF. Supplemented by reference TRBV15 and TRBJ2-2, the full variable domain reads DAMVIQNPRYQVTQFGKPVTLSCSQTLNHNVMYWYQQKSSQAPKLLFHYYDKDFNNEADTPDNFQSRRPNTSFCFLDIRSPGLGDTAMYLCATSTEGWGQDIDGELFFGEGSRLTVL.